One T cell receptor (beta chain) is described in this entry. CD45RO-negative, CCR7-selected cells formed the naive CD8 fraction, which excluded terminally differentiated effector memory CD45RA+ cells. Assay execution took place at the deep level. Clones were sequenced by immunoSEQ multiplex PCR, and TCRdb holds only the in-frame ones, with some missing. The sample carries more than 2 million clones, about 95% recorded once. The sample belongs to a study of shared clonotypes between healthy human individuals. V shed 1 base, J shed 4 bases, and the junction held 9 bases outside the gene matches. In germline, CDR1 is WSHSY, CDR2 SAAADI. The CDR3 consists of 16 residues.

Sequencing was done on a sample of naive CD8+ T cells sorted from blood. This receptor was taken from a young man in good health. The rearrangement links TRBV10-2 to TRBJ2-5; 7 bases align to TRBD2. The chain's CDR3 is CASSEWAGEGGETQYF. The CDR3 region has the DNA TGCGCCAGCAGTGAGTGGGCGGGAGAGGGAGGAGAGACCCAGTACTTC.